The 11 T cell receptor beta chains listed next were all sequenced from one sample in a study of cytomegalovirus exposure and HLA in healthy donors. Use of 60 Vbeta and 13 Jbeta primers characterized the PCR. Profiling relied on immunoSEQ multiplex PCR, and the TCRdb table lists in-frame clones only, not all of them. The sample carries roughly 110,000 clones, around 78% recorded once. The sample was PBMCs. The receptors shown here come from a man aged 25-45 years in good health and CMV-seronegative.

The chain employs TRBV5-8 and TRBJ2-1, with 13 bases lining up with TRBD2. The CDR3 loop spans 16 amino acids. CDR1 and CDR2 (germline): SGHTS, YDEGEE. V shed 4 bases, J shed 7 bases, and the junction held 8 bases outside the gene matches. The CDR3 protein is CASSIFRGLAGNEQFF. CDR3 coding DNA: TGTGCCAGCAGCATATTCCGGGGACTAGCGGGGAATGAGCAGTTCTTC.

This clone is a singleton in its sample. The chain joins TRBV7-9 to TRBJ1-6, with 8 bases fitting TRBD1. The CDR3 covers 16 residues. The V gene end was trimmed by 5 bases and the J gene end by 2 bases; junction bases not matched to a gene: 5. Germline CDR1 SEHNR, CDR2 FQNEAQ (reference sequence). Here the CDR3 reads CASSPPGGPYNSPLHF. The DNA for the CDR3 is TGTGCCAGCAGCCCCCCAGGGGGCCCCTATAATTCACCCCTCCACTTT.

This chain joins TRBV6-1 and TRBJ1-2, with 8 bases aligning to TRBD1. From germline, CDR1 is MNHNS and CDR2 SASEGT. This CDR3 comprises 14 residues. The trim removed 7 bases at V and 4 bases at J, leaving 8 bases unmatched. CDR3 DNA sequence: TGTGCCAGCACCCCCGACAGGGGTAGCTATGGCTACACCTTC. Translation: CASTPDRGSYGYTF.

The chain employs TRBV2 and TRBJ1-4, with D perhaps TRBD1 (6 bases). Germline CDR1 is SNHLY and CDR2 is FYNNEI. This CDR3 region has 14 residues. V lost 7 bases and J lost 5, with 14 bases in between. The CDR3 protein is CASTRGGANEKLFF. The CDR3 DNA sequence: TGTGCCAGCACGAGGGGGGGCGCGAATGAAAAACTGTTTTTT.

The rearrangement joins TRBV5-1 to TRBJ2-7; 12 nucleotides line up with TRBD1. CDR3 size: 17 residues. Trimming at V came to 3 bases and at J to 7 bases, leaving 14 bases not matched to a gene. CDR1 is SGHRS, CDR2 YFSETQ, per germline. This chain's CDR3 is CASSSSRGTGGIGEQYF. The CDR3 coding sequence is TGCGCCAGCAGCTCTTCCCGTGGGACAGGGGGCATCGGGGAGCAGTACTTC.

This clone was seen a single time. The V gene is TRBV27, the J gene TRBJ2-1; 10 positions agree with TRBD2. V lost 5 bases to trimming and J lost 10 bases; unmatched junction nucleotides: 8. CDR3 length equals 14 residues. CDR1 MNHEY and CDR2 SMNVEV come from the germline V gene (reference sequence). The DNA of the CDR3 is TGTGCCAGCAGTGCAACTAGCGGGATGGGGGAGCAGTTCTTC. Translating it yields CASSATSGMGEQFF.

This sequence joins TRBV5-1 and TRBJ1-3, with D perhaps TRBD1 (6 bases). V was clipped by 0 bases and J by 1 base, with 11 bases between them. CDR3 length: 16 residues. Germline CDR1 SGHRS, CDR2 YFSETQ. The CDR3 here is CASSLGQAASGNTIYF. The DNA for the CDR3 is TGCGCCAGCAGCTTGGGACAGGCAGCTTCTGGAAACACCATATATTTT.

This clone appeared a few times. The chain uses TRBV6-1 and TRBJ1-1; 8 bases fit TRBD1. The CDR3 is 15 amino acids. Unmatched junction bases numbered 7, after V lost 7 bases and J lost 0 bases. Germline V gene sequence: CDR1 MNHNS, CDR2 SASEGT. The CDR3 coding sequence is TGTGCCAGCACTAGGGACAGGCTGATGAACACTGAAGCTTTCTTT. Its protein product is CASTRDRLMNTEAFF.

The V call is TRBV7-9, the J call TRBJ2-7; D ambiguous. Germline V gene lookup returns CDR1 SEHNR and CDR2 FQNEAQ (reference sequence). CDR3 length: 15 amino acids. The V gene lost 0 bases and the J gene lost 3 bases, with 12 bases spanning the gap. CDR3 region: CASSLAAGFDYEQYF. CDR3 bases: TGTGCCAGCAGCTTAGCCGCAGGTTTTGACTACGAGCAGTACTTC.

The chain joins TRBV27 to TRBJ2-7; 9 bases match TRBD2. The CDR3 length is 18 residues. Trimming took 2 bases from V and 2 from J; bases not matched to a gene: 13. CDR1 and CDR2 from the germline V gene are MNHEY and SMNVEV (reference sequence). This CDR3 is CASSLIAGASLKTYEQYF. CDR3 sequence (DNA): TGTGCCAGCAGTTTAATAGCGGGAGCGTCCCTTAAGACCTACGAGCAGTACTTC.

In the case of this clone: The sample holds other DNA sequences that translate to the same CDR3. J is TRBJ2-7 and V is TRBV2, with a weak D call TRBD2 (6 bases). V was shortened by 6 bases and J by 2 bases, with 8 bases between the two germline ends. Germline assignment: CDR1 SNHLY and CDR2 FYNNEI. This CDR3 is 12 amino acids long. The CDR3 loop is CASRGGTYEQYF. The CDR3 DNA reads as TGTGCCAGCAGGGGGGGTACCTACGAGCAGTACTTC.